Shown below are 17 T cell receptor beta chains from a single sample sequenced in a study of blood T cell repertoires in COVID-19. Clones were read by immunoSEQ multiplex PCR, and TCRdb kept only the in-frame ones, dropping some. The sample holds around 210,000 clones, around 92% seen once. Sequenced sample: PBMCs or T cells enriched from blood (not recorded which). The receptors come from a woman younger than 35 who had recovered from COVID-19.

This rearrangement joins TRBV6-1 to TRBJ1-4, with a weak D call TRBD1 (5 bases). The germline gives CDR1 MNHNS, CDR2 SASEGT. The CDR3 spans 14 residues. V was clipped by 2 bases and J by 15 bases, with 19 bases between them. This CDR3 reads CASSEFVGPPGVFF. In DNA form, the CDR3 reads TGTGCCAGCAGTGAATTCGTCGGGCCTCCGGGGGTGTTTTTT.

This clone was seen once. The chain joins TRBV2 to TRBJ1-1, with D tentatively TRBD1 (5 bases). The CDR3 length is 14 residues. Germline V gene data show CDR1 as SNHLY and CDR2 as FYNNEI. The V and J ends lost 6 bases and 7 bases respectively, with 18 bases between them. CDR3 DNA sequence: TGTGCCAGCAGGGCCACCGACAGAACCTTTGAAGCTTTCTTT. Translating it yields CASRATDRTFEAFF.

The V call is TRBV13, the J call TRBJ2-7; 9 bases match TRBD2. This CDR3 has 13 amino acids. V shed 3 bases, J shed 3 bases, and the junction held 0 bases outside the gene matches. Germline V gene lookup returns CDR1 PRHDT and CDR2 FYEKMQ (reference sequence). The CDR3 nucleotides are TGTGCCAGCAGCTTTAGCGGGGGCTACGAGCAGTACTTC. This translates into CASSFSGGYEQYF.

CDR3: CASSHPQGQSTNEKLFF. CDR3 DNA sequence: TGCGCCAGCAGCCACCCACAAGGACAGTCAACTAATGAAAAACTGTTTTTT. V is TRBV4-1 and J is TRBJ1-4, with a tentative D call TRBD1 (6 bases). The CDR3 has 17 residues. The ends were cut back, 3 bases at V and 0 bases at J, with 14 bases in the middle. Germline CDR1 is MGHRA and CDR2 is YSYEKL.

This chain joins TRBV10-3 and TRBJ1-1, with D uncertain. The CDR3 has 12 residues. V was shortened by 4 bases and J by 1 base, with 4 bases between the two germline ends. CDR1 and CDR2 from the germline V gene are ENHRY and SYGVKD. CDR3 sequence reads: CAISAKNTEAFF. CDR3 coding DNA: TGTGCCATCAGTGCTAAGAACACTGAAGCTTTCTTT.

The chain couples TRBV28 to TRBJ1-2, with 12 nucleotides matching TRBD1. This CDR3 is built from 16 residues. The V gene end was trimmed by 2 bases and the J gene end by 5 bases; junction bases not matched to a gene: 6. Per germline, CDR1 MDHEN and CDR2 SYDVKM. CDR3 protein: CASSLGGQGASYGYTF. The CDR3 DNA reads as TGTGCCAGCAGTTTAGGGGGACAGGGGGCCTCGTATGGCTACACCTTC.

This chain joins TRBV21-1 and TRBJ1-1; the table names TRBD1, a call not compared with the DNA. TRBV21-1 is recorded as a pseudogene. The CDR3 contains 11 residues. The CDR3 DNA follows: TGTGCCAGCAGCGGGGCCTCTGAAGCTTTCTTT. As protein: CASSGASEAFF.

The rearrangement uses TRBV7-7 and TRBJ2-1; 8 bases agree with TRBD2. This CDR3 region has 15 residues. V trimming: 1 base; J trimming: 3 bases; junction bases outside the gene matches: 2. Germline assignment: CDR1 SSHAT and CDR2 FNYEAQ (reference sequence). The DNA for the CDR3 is TGTGCCAGCAGCTTAGGCGGGGGGATCTACAATGAGCAGTTCTTC. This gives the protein CASSLGGGIYNEQFF.

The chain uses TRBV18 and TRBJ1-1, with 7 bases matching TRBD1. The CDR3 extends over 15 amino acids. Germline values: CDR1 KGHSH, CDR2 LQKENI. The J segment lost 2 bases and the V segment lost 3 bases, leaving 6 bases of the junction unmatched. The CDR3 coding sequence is TGTGCCAGCTCACCCGCCGGGACAGTTAACACTGAAGCTTTCTTT. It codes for CASSPAGTVNTEAFF.

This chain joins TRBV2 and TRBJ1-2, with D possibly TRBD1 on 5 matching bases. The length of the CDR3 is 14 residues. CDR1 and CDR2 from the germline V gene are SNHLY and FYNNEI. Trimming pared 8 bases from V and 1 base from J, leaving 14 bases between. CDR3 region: CASVDITGNYGYTF. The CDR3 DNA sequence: TGTGCCAGCGTGGACATAACGGGTAACTATGGCTACACCTTC.

The CDR3 sequence: CAISENRGLYGYTF. CDR3 DNA: TGTGCCATCAGTGAGAACAGGGGATTATATGGCTACACCTTC. The rearrangement joins TRBV10-3 to TRBJ1-2; TRBD1 agrees at 7 bases. There are 14 residues in the CDR3. With V trimmed by 2 bases and J by 5 bases, 5 bases remained unmatched. Germline-derived CDR1 and CDR2 are ENHRY and SYGVKD.

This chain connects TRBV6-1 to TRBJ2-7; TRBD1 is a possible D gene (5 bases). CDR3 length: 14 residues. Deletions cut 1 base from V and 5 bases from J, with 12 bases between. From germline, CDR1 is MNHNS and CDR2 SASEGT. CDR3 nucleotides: TGTGCCAGCAGTGAAGGGGCAGGGCTGGACGAGCAGTACTTC. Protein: CASSEGAGLDEQYF.

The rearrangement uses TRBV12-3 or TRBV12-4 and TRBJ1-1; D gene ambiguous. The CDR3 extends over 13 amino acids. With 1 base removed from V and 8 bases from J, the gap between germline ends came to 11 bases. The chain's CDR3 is CASSLGARPEAFF. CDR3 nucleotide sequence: TGTGCCAGCAGTTTAGGGGCGCGACCCGAAGCTTTCTTT.

The CDR3 loop reads CASSPGVTSNQPQHF. CDR3 DNA sequence: TGCGCCAGCAGCCCAGGGGTTACTAGCAATCAGCCCCAGCATTTT. This chain joins TRBV5-1 and TRBJ1-5; TRBD1 might be the D (6 bases). V lost 4 bases and J lost 0, with 11 bases in between. The germline gives CDR1 SGHRS, CDR2 YFSETQ. The CDR3 sequence is 15 residues long.

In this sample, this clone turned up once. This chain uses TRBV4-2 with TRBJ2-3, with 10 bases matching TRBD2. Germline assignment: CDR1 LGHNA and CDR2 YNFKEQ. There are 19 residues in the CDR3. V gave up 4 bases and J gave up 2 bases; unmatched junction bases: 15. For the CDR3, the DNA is TGTGCCAGCAGCCTGATGACCACTAGCGGGGTTTCTCACACAGATACGCAGTATTTT. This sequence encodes CASSLMTTSGVSHTDTQYF.

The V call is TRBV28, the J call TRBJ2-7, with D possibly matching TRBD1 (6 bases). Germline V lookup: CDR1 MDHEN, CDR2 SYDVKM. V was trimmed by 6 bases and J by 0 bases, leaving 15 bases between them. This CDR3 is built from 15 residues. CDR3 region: CASSPPKQGSYEQYF. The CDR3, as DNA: TGTGCCAGCAGCCCCCCCAAACAGGGCTCCTACGAGCAGTACTTC.

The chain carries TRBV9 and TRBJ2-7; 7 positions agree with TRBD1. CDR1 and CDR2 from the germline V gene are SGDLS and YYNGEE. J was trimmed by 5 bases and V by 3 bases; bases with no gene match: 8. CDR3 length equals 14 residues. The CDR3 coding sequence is TGTGCCAGCAGCGCAGACAGGGCTTTGAACGAGCAGTACTTC. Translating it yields CASSADRALNEQYF.